Each of the 9 T cell receptor beta chains below was sequenced from the same sample in a study of shared clonotypes between healthy human individuals. Profiled with immunoSEQ multiplex PCR; TCRdb holds only in-frame clones, not every one. The sample includes 2 million to 2.5 million clones, 90% to 97% seen only once; the top ten take around 0.13%. Sequencing used naive CD4+ T cells sorted from blood. Subset indicated: CD45RA+ positively selected. The receptors were sampled from a man between 18 and 35 years old in good health.

The rearrangement joins TRBV11-2 to TRBJ2-1, with D uncertain. V dropped 5 bases and J dropped 14 bases, with 16 bases sitting between them. Germline values: CDR1 SGHAT, CDR2 FQNNGV. This CDR3 contains 12 residues. CDR3 sequence reads: CASSAYLGLEFF. CDR3 in DNA: TGTGCCAGCAGCGCCTACCTAGGTTTGGAGTTCTTC.

About this clone: Within the sample, other DNA sequences also encode this same CDR3. V is TRBV6-6 and J is TRBJ2-5; D ambiguous. The CDR3 runs to 13 residues. In germline, CDR1 is MNHNY, CDR2 SVGAGI (reference sequence). V was trimmed by 2 bases and J by 2 bases, leaving 6 bases between them. The CDR3 loop is CASSYPPQETQYF. CDR3 nucleotide sequence: TGTGCCAGCAGTTACCCGCCACAAGAGACCCAGTACTTC.

V usage is TRBV7-2 and J usage is TRBJ1-5; 8 nucleotides agree with TRBD1. This CDR3 is 14 amino acids long. Per germline, CDR1 SGHTA and CDR2 FQGNSA. V shed 1 base, J shed 7 bases, and the junction held 3 bases outside the gene matches. Here the CDR3 DNA reads TGTGCCAGCAGCTTAGGCCAGGGGGCGCAGCCCCAGCATTTT. Protein product: CASSLGQGAQPQHF.

CDR3 DNA sequence: TGTGCCAGCAGTGAAGCCGTGGTTAACTATGGCTACACCTTC. The encoded protein is CASSEAVVNYGYTF. This chain connects TRBV6-1 to TRBJ1-2; D is uncertain. Per the germline V gene, CDR1 is MNHNS and CDR2 is SASEGT. V shed 0 bases and J shed 1 base, with 6 bases lying between them. This CDR3 spans 14 amino acids.

The chain combines TRBV6-1 with TRBJ2-7, with 15 bases identical to TRBD2. Germline CDR1 MNHNS, CDR2 SASEGT. Losses at the gene ends were 3 bases for V and 6 bases for J; bases not matched to a gene: 15. The CDR3 length is 19 residues. The CDR3 bases are TGTGCCAGCAGTGACTGGGGACTAGCGGGAGGCTCTGCTCCGGGCGAGCAGTACTTC. Its translation is CASSDWGLAGGSAPGEQYF.

The chain is built from TRBV27 and TRBJ1-2; 8 bases line up with TRBD1. V lost 3 bases, J lost 1 base, and 13 bases stayed unmatched. Per the germline V gene, CDR1 is MNHEY and CDR2 is SMNVEV (reference sequence). CDR3 size: 18 residues. CDR3 loop: CASSFYRGSIGLNYGYTF. CDR3 DNA sequence: TGTGCCAGCAGTTTCTACAGGGGGAGCATAGGCCTTAACTATGGCTACACCTTC.

Notes on this clone: The same CDR3 is also encoded by other DNA sequences in this sample. V is TRBV5-1 and J is TRBJ2-2; D assignment may be TRBD1 or TRBD2 (5 bases each). The CDR3 runs 15 residues. V was cut by 0 bases and J by 3 bases, with 9 bases left in between. From germline, CDR1 is SGHRS and CDR2 YFSETQ. CDR3 sequence reads: CASSLAGTDTGELFF. Written as DNA, the CDR3 is TGCGCCAGCAGCTTGGCCGGGACCGACACCGGGGAGCTGTTTTTT.

The chain combines TRBV18 with TRBJ1-2, with no clear D. CDR1 KGHSH and CDR2 LQKENI come from the germline V gene. V lost 0 bases, J lost 2 bases, and 10 bases lay in between. This CDR3 has 15 residues. CDR3 region: CASSPPLRSNYGYTF. In DNA form, the CDR3 reads TGTGCCAGCTCACCACCGCTCAGGTCCAACTATGGCTACACCTTC.

This chain links TRBV5-1 with TRBJ2-5, with D unresolved. V was pared by 0 bases and J by 5 bases, with 14 bases between. CDR3 length: 15 amino acids. Looked up from germline, CDR1 is SGHRS and CDR2 is YFSETQ. The CDR3 loop is CASSLAAGELETQYF. The DNA of the CDR3 is TGCGCCAGCAGCTTGGCCGCTGGGGAACTGGAGACCCAGTACTTC.